The 7 T cell receptor beta chains below all came from one sample that was sequenced in a study of identical twins. TCRdb used MiXCR to reprocess the 5' RACE reads, holding one entry per CDR3 protein. The table records 350,000 to 450,000 distinct CDR3 sequences, approximately 17% of them present only once. Sequencing was carried out using naive T cells sorted from blood. These TCRs come from a man aged 45 to 65 in good health.

The gene calls are TRBV7-2 and TRBJ2-2; 9 bases match TRBD2. The germline V gene encodes CDR1 SGHTA and CDR2 FQGNSA. With V trimmed by 6 bases and J by 2 bases, 7 bases remained unmatched. CDR3 length: 16 amino acids. The chain's CDR3 is CASRPRLAVNTGELFF. The CDR3 bases are TGTGCCAGCAGACCTAGACTAGCGGTTAACACCGGGGAGCTGTTTTTT. Full variable domain (outside the CDR3, taken from reference TRBV7-2 and TRBJ2-2): GAGVSQSPSNKVTEKGKDVELRCDPISGHTALYWYRQSLGQGLEFLIYFQGNSAPDKSGLPSDRFSAERTGGSVSTLTIQRTQQEDSAVYLCASRPRLAVNTGELFFGEGSRLTVL.

This clonotype was observed a handful of times. CDR3 amino acids: CSAEGQDSNEKLFF. The CDR3, as DNA: TGCAGTGCCGAAGGACAGGATTCTAATGAAAAACTGTTTTTT. The rearrangement joins TRBV20-1 to TRBJ1-4, with 7 nucleotides matching TRBD1. CDR3 size: 14 residues. From germline, CDR1 is DFQATT and CDR2 SNEGSKA (reference sequence). Germline trimming cut 6 bases from V and 3 bases from J; bases unmatched to any gene: 7.

This clonotype was counted at least ten times. The chain joins TRBV11-2 to TRBJ2-1; 10 positions agree with TRBD2. CDR1 is SGHAT and CDR2 is FQNNGV in the germline V gene. V shed 5 bases, J shed 9 bases, and the junction held 22 bases outside the gene matches. The CDR3 is made up of 19 amino acids. CDR3 DNA: TGTGCCAGCAGCCCCAGGCTAGCGGGGGCTCCCCGCTACGTCGGTGAGCAGTTCTTC. As protein: CASSPRLAGAPRYVGEQFF.

This chain links TRBV5-1 with TRBJ1-4; D is ambiguous. Trimming removed 6 bases at V and 3 bases at J, with 9 bases between. This CDR3 is built from 13 residues. Germline V lookup: CDR1 SGHRS, CDR2 YFSETQ. DNA for the CDR3: TGCGCCAGCAACGCCGGGCCTAATGAAAAACTGTTTTTT. This encodes CASNAGPNEKLFF.

This clonotype has a count of ten or more. V usage is TRBV6-1 and J usage is TRBJ1-6; the match to TRBD1 covers 7 bases. The CDR3 contains 15 residues. The V segment lost 6 bases and the J segment 12 bases; nucleotides outside the gene matches: 14. Germline lookup yields CDR1 MNHNS and CDR2 SASEGT. CDR3 coding DNA: TGTGCCAGCAGGAATTCCGGGACAGATTATAAACCCCTCCACTTT. Its protein is CASRNSGTDYKPLHF.

The V gene is TRBV28, the J gene TRBJ2-1; a weak D match, TRBD1 (6 bases). Germline V gene data show CDR1 as MDHEN and CDR2 as SYDVKM. The CDR3 totals 13 residues. V gave up 6 bases and J gave up 6 bases, with 12 bases separating them. This CDR3 is CASSQLQGNEQFF. DNA of the CDR3: TGTGCCAGCAGCCAGCTACAGGGCAATGAGCAGTTCTTC.

This clonotype was counted between two and nine times. The rearrangement uses TRBV20-1 and TRBJ1-1; D remains ambiguous. V lost 4 bases, J lost 0 bases, and 3 bases lay in between. Germline V gene sequence: CDR1 DFQATT, CDR2 SNEGSKA (reference sequence). The CDR3 is made up of 11 amino acids. The CDR3 DNA reads TGCAGTGCTAAGTTGAACACTGAAGCTTTCTTT. This encodes CSAKLNTEAFF.